This T cell receptor (beta chain) was sequenced in a study of identical twins. Points from the study as a whole: Excess sharing between twins was weaker in beta out-of-frame sequences. One should note that invariant MAIT and iNKT cells could partly confound zero-insertion analyses. Twin-shared out-of-frame alpha sequences were enriched for low generation probability.

V dropped 3 bases and J dropped 7 bases, with 11 bases sitting between them. Germline-derived CDR1 and CDR2 are DFQATT and SNEGSKA (reference sequence). This CDR3 is 12 amino acids long. MiXCR, applied by TCRdb to the 5' RACE reads, yields one record per CDR3 protein. This sample has over 200,000 distinct CDR3 sequences, with about 10% found just once. This clonotype was seen only a few times. No antigen is known for it. The sequence derives from a man aged 50-60 years in good health. Input material: memory T cells sorted from blood. The V and J genes are TRBV20-1 and TRBJ2-3; tentatively, D is TRBD2 (6 bases). CDR3: CSASKTSYTQYF. The DNA for the CDR3 is TGCAGTGCTAGCAAGACTAGTTATACGCAGTATTTT.